This T cell receptor beta chain originates from a study of cytomegalovirus exposure and HLA in healthy donors (TCRdb year 2017). Background for the entire study: According to a later analysis, one platform produced both the 120 validation repertoires and the 550 to 800 repertoires of the first cohort. Along with the roughly 610-subject first cohort, a separate validation cohort of over 90 different subjects was used. The study aimed to test whether cataloging public T cell receptors could reveal signatures of past pathogen exposure. To predict cytomegalovirus infection status, the study combined high-throughput TCR immunosequencing, statistical association of individual TCRs with disease status, and machine learning.

Separate from the approximately 730-subject first cohort, the validation cohort of 90 to 150 subjects was the group to which the donors belonged. Note on this clone: The clone's antigen remains unknown. No clone much larger than this one lies a single base away; base qualities are absent.

Summary of the overall study and its limitations: Of the cluster scores, about 94% were above 0 in a later analysis, which found that TCRs clustered in the first cohort also tended to co-occur in the 120 or so validation repertoires. Cytomegalovirus status was reported to be diagnosed by the classifier with high specificity and sensitivity in both the original and validation cohorts. According to the authors, the approach could potentially be generalized to other disease states and immunological phenotypes. Most TCR sequences were seen in very few donors, while some public TCRs were found in many individuals. All 120 or so repertoires were used to score co-occurrence in the validation cohort in a later analysis, because that analysis had no HLA typing for the cohort. Three of the identified cytomegalovirus-associated TCR beta chains were confirmed in vitro to be specific for cytomegalovirus antigens. In the study, some 160 TCR beta chains were listed as associated with cytomegalovirus.

The library relied on the immunoSEQ multiplex PCR assay. The original methods were these. A statistical classification framework was developed to diagnose cytomegalovirus status using the catalog of TCR beta chain sequences. Here the immuneACCESS table is served through TCRdb, limited to in-frame sequences with V and J called. Missing clones are a known gap in these copies; in checked studies unresolved V genes cover under half, and the rest lacks a known reason. V and J calls and clone size follow that table, whereas D and trimming were derived from the DNA. This sample holds 130,000 to 150,000 clones; 88% were observed only once. Almost 8% of the sample comes from the top ten. The CDR3 goes from the cysteine to the phenylalanine over 15 residues. CDR3 DNA is the only sequence kept; it has 45 bases, read in frame from the first base. Between the V and J ends, shortened by 2 bases and 6 bases respectively, the junction contains 13 bases. CDR1 MNHEY and CDR2 SVGAGI were looked up in the germline V gene.

Recombination joined TRBV6-5 with TRBJ1-4; the D gene is perhaps TRBD1, from 5 matching bases. The sequence was collected from a woman aged 18-35 years in good health and CMV-seropositive. Sequenced: PBMCs. CDR3 sequence: CASSYGTGWDEKLFF. The nucleotide sequence is given as TGTGCCAGCAGTTACGGCACAGGTTGGGATGAAAAACTGTTTTTT.